This T cell receptor (beta chain) was captured by sequencing in a study of CD8 T cells in ankylosing spondylitis. Broader study findings: Apparently characteristic of ankylosing spondylitis blood was a TCR beta motif (roughly eight highly homologous variants). Matched ankylosing spondylitis synovial fluid reportedly showed significant enrichment of disease-linked clones. Earlier reports found some motif variants in synovial fluid and blood in reactive arthritis.

This clonotype turned up a few times. Its antigen remains unknown. Quantitative barcoded 5'-RACE was used to prepare TCR beta libraries. TCRdb used MiXCR to reprocess the 5' RACE reads, holding one entry per CDR3 protein. The sample yields 350,000 or so distinct CDR3 sequences, around a tenth seen once. Trimming stripped 4 bases from V and 6 bases from J, with 17 bases between. The CDR3 spans 16 residues. Germline V lookup: CDR1 KGHDR, CDR2 SFDVKD. This chain connects TRBV24-1 to TRBJ2-2, with D tentatively TRBD1 or TRBD2 (5 bases each). Sequences were obtained from blood, either unsorted or a sorted T cell fraction (not recorded which). The sequence was collected from a female donor with ankylosing spondylitis or in good health (not recorded which). CDR3 protein: CATSDRGLHPAGELFF. The CDR3 DNA sequence: TGTGCCACCAGTGACCGGGGCCTCCATCCCGCCGGGGAGCTGTTTTTT.